Listed below are T cell receptor beta chains from one sample, sequenced in a study of blood T cells in healthy people across ages. TCRdb redid the calling of the 5' RACE reads with MiXCR, one entry per CDR3 protein. The sample shows roughly 2 million distinct CDR3 sequences, just under 50% of them seen only once. Input material: blood. The receptors were sampled from a middle-aged woman in good health. CDR3s include the opening cysteine and the closing phenylalanine or tryptophan. D genes are given only for firm matches. Clone size, where shown, is once, few, many, or a class for clones that have expanded.

>TRBV7-2|-|few|TRBJ2-4
CASSLGLNIQYF
TGTGCCAGCAGCTTAGGACTAAACATTCAGTACTTC
>TRBV10-2|-|-|TRBJ2-3
CASGRVRSSTDTQYF
TGCGCCAGCGGGCGGGTCCGCTCTAGCACAGATACGCAGTATTTT
>TRBV5-6|-|few|TRBJ2-7
CASSPTQYEQYF
TGTGCCAGCAGCCCTACCCAATACGAGCAGTACTTC
>TRBV20-1|-|-|TRBJ2-3
CSAHDRTFTDTQYF
TGCAGTGCACACGACAGGACTTTCACAGATACGCAGTATTTT
>TRBV7-9|TRBD1|-|TRBJ2-3
CASSLEGAADTDTQYF
TGTGCCAGCAGCTTAGAGGGGGCAGCGGACACAGATACGCAGTATTTT
>TRBV6-5|-|-|TRBJ2-5
CASSYSRDNGPFKETQYF
TGTGCCAGCAGTTACTCGAGGGACAACGGACCTTTCAAAGAGACCCAGTACTTC
>TRBV28|-|-|TRBJ1-1
CASSLGQQTVGLSTEAFF
TGTGCCAGCAGTTTAGGTCAACAGACCGTGGGTTTGAGCACTGAAGCTTTCTTT
>TRBV7-2|-|-|TRBJ1-2
CASSLSPFGDYGYTF
TGTGCCAGCAGCTTATCACCGTTCGGCGACTATGGCTACACCTTC
>TRBV9|TRBD1|-|TRBJ2-6
CASSATGGSGANVLTF
TGTGCCAGCAGTGCCACAGGGGGCTCTGGGGCCAACGTCCTGACTTTC
>TRBV6-1|TRBD1|-|TRBJ1-2
CAGNRGLNYGYTF
TGTGCCGGCAACAGGGGGCTTAACTATGGCTACACCTTC
>TRBV6-2/TRBV6-3|TRBD2|-|TRBJ2-5
CASSPGLALEETQYF
TGTGCCAGCAGTCCCGGACTAGCACTAGAAGAGACCCAGTACTTC
>TRBV5-5|-|few|TRBJ2-3
CASSFGPKTDTQYF
TGTGCCAGCAGCTTCGGCCCCAAGACAGATACGCAGTATTTT
>TRBV12-3/TRBV12-4|TRBD1|-|TRBJ2-7
CASSCAGGDEQYF
TGTGCCAGCAGTTGCGCAGGGGGAGACGAGCAGTACTTC
>TRBV27|-|-|TRBJ2-1
CASSISSGNEQFF
TGTGCCAGCAGTATCAGTTCGGGAAATGAGCAGTTCTTC
>TRBV5-1|-|-|TRBJ2-5
CASSLISASETQYF
TGCGCCAGCAGCTTGATCAGCGCGTCAGAGACCCAGTACTTC
>TRBV9|TRBD1|-|TRBJ2-5
CASSVTPGGTGVETQYF
TGTGCCAGCAGCGTCACGCCCGGTGGGACAGGGGTAGAGACCCAGTACTTC
>TRBV12-3/TRBV12-4|TRBD2|-|TRBJ2-3
CASHGGTYSDTQYF
TGTGCCAGCCACGGGGGGACCTACTCCGATACGCAGTATTTT
>TRBV9|TRBD2|few|TRBJ2-7
CASSALGAGGVRSYEQYF
TGTGCCAGCAGCGCCTTAGGTGCGGGGGGTGTACGTTCGTACGAGCAGTACTTC
>TRBV28|-|-|TRBJ1-4
CASSLRAQGLVGKLFF
TGTGCCAGCAGTTTAAGGGCCCAGGGGTTGGTAGGAAAACTGTTTTTT
>TRBV2|TRBD1|few|TRBJ2-4
CASSGQGVAKNIQYF
TGTGCCAGCAGTGGACAGGGGGTAGCCAAAAACATTCAGTACTTC
>TRBV6-2/TRBV6-3|-|-|TRBJ2-5
CASSYKGRQETQYF
TGTGCCAGCAGTTACAAGGGCAGGCAAGAGACCCAGTACTTC
>TRBV5-1|TRBD1|few|TRBJ2-7
CASRGTGDAEQYF
TGCGCCAGCAGAGGGACAGGGGACGCCGAGCAGTACTTC
>TRBV10-3|TRBD2|-|TRBJ2-3
CAIRWTSSTDTQYF
TGTGCCATCAGATGGACTAGCAGCACAGATACGCAGTATTTT
>TRBV7-3|TRBD2|-|TRBJ2-5
CASRPLAGVQETQYF
TGTGCCAGCAGACCCCTAGCGGGGGTTCAAGAGACCCAGTACTTC
>TRBV29-1|TRBD2|few|TRBJ2-7
CSVELAGTAYEQYF
TGCAGCGTTGAGCTAGCGGGGACTGCCTACGAGCAGTACTTC
>TRBV7-2|-|few|TRBJ2-3
CASSLWDGTDTQYF
TGTGCCAGCAGCTTGTGGGACGGCACAGATACGCAGTATTTT
>TRBV20-1|-|few|TRBJ1-5
CSAQKGGSNQPQHF
TGCAGTGCACAAAAGGGGGGGAGCAATCAGCCCCAGCATTTT
>TRBV25-1|TRBD1|-|TRBJ2-5
CANRKTGGEETQYF
TGTGCCAACAGAAAGACAGGGGGCGAAGAGACCCAGTACTTC
>TRBV25-1|-|few|TRBJ2-3
CASKGGESTDTQYF
TGTGCCAGCAAGGGGGGGGAAAGCACAGATACGCAGTATTTT
>TRBV5-1|-|-|TRBJ2-5
CACSLTPPKTTQYF
TGCGCCTGCAGCTTGACTCCGCCCAAGACGACCCAGTACTTC
>TRBV7-2|TRBD1|-|TRBJ2-3
CASSLGGQEGHAQYF
TGTGCCAGCAGCTTGGGGGGACAGGAAGGACATGCGCAGTATTTT
>TRBV11-2|TRBD1|once|TRBJ1-4
CASSPRQGLGEKLFF
TGTGCCAGCAGCCCGAGACAGGGCCTCGGGGAAAAACTGTTTTTT
>TRBV10-3|-|few|TRBJ1-2
CAISDPSRGFDYGYTF
TGTGCCATCAGCGATCCCTCCCGTGGCTTCGACTATGGCTACACCTTC